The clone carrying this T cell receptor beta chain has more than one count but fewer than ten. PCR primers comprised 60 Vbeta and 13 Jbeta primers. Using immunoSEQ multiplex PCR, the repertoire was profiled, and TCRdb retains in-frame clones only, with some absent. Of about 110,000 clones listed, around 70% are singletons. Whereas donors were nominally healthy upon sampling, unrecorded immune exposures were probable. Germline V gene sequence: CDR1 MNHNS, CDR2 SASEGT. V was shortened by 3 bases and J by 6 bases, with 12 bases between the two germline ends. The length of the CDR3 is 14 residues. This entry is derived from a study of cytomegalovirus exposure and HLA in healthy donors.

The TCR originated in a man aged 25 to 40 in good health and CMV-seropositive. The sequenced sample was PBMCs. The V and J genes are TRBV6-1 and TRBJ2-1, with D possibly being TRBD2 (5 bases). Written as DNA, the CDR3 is TGTGCCAGCAGTGATGGGCTAGCCCCCAATGAGCAGTTCTTC. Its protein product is CASSDGLAPNEQFF.